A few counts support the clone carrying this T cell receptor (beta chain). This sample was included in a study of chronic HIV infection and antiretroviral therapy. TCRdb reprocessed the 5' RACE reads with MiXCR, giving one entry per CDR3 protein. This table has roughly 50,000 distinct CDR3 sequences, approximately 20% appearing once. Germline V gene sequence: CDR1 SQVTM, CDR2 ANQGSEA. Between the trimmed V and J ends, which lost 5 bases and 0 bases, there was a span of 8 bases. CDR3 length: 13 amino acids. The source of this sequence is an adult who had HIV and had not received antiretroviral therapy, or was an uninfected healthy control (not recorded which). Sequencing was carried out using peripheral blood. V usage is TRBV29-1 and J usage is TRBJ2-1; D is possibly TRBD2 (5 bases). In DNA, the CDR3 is TGCAGCGTTCTAACTAGCTCCTACAATGAGCAGTTCTTC. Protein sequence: CSVLTSSYNEQFF.